A single sample is the source of the 32 T cell receptor beta chains below, sequenced in a study of Graves' ophthalmopathy and Graves' hyperthyroidism. Amplified material comprised TCR beta CDR3 regions derived from RNA transcripts. The workflow started with a first-round RT-PCR run with HTBI primers and then moved on to a second-round multiplex PCR. One entry per CDR3 protein results from TCRdb running MiXCR on the multiplex PCR reads. This sample yields 350,000 to 400,000 distinct CDR3 sequences, of which roughly 15% are seen a single time; 7% belongs to the top ten. Specimen: peripheral blood. All receptors come from a woman aged 18-29 years with stable Graves' hyperthyroidism.

This clonotype came up a few times. This sequence joins TRBV3-1 and TRBJ2-7; D uncertain. V lost 0 bases, J lost 0 bases, and 12 bases lay in between. There are 16 residues in the CDR3. Germline values: CDR1 LGHDT, CDR2 YNNKEL (reference sequence). The CDR3 DNA sequence: TGTGCCAGCAGCCAAGATGGGGTGGGAAGCTCCTACGAGCAGTACTTC. Translation gives CASSQDGVGSSYEQYF.

The table lists this clonotype with a few counts. This rearrangement joins TRBV27 to TRBJ2-7; TRBD1 agrees at 9 bases. V trimming: 3 bases; J trimming: 5 bases; junction bases outside the gene matches: 8. The germline V gene has CDR1 MNHEY and CDR2 SMNVEV (reference sequence). The CDR3 has 15 residues. DNA for the CDR3: TGTGCCAGCAGTTTCACCGGGACAGGGAGTCACGAGCAGTACTTC. This encodes CASSFTGTGSHEQYF.

This chain joins TRBV29-1 and TRBJ1-1, with D tentatively TRBD1 (5 bases). V was trimmed by 6 bases and J by 4 bases, leaving 12 bases between them. CDR1 and CDR2 (germline): SQVTM, ANQGSEA. CDR3 length equals 12 residues. The CDR3 spells CSVLQGATEAFF. CDR3 DNA sequence: TGCAGCGTATTGCAGGGCGCCACTGAAGCTTTCTTT.

This clonotype was observed many times. This chain uses TRBV9 with TRBJ2-5, with a tentative D call TRBD2 (5 bases). V was clipped by 2 bases and J by 5 bases, with 13 bases between them. The germline V gene has CDR1 SGDLS and CDR2 YYNGEE. The CDR3 length is 14 residues. The CDR3 region has the DNA TGTGCCAGCAGCGTGGGCCCTGGGGAGGAGACCCAGTACTTC. It encodes CASSVGPGEETQYF.

The table lists this clonotype with many counts. The CDR3, as DNA: TGTGCCAGCAGCTTATCCCCGACTAGCGGGGGGGCTAGGTCCTACGAGCAGTACTTC. This sequence encodes CASSLSPTSGGARSYEQYF. The rearrangement uses TRBV7-8 and TRBJ2-7; the match to TRBD2 covers 14 bases. The CDR3 has 19 amino acids. V dropped 2 bases and J dropped 1; count of bases not matched to a gene: 10. From germline, CDR1 is SGHVS and CDR2 FQNEAQ.

Ten or more counts support this clonotype. The rearrangement joins TRBV27 to TRBJ1-1, with D possibly matching TRBD1 (5 bases). V was clipped by 5 bases and J by 1 base, with 11 bases between them. Germline-derived CDR1 and CDR2 are MNHEY and SMNVEV (reference sequence). The length of the CDR3 is 14 residues. CDR3 residues: CASSPGGRNTEAFF. The DNA of the CDR3 is TGTGCCAGCAGTCCGGGGGGGAGGAACACTGAAGCTTTCTTT.

Ten or more counts support this clonotype. Here the CDR3 reads CASSRPQGAGSSYNSPLHF. The CDR3 DNA follows: TGTGCCAGCAGTCGTCCACAGGGGGCGGGGAGCTCCTATAATTCACCCCTCCACTTT. The chain joins TRBV6-5 to TRBJ1-6, with 9 bases fitting TRBD1. Germline V CDR1 and CDR2: MNHEY, SVGAGI. The CDR3 loop spans 19 amino acids. With 5 bases clipped from V and 0 bases from J, the junction kept 11 bases outside the gene matches.

At least ten counts were recorded for this clonotype. This chain uses TRBV19 with TRBJ2-2; D is perhaps TRBD2 (6 bases). The CDR3 has 15 amino acids. Germline CDR1 and CDR2: LNHDA and SQIVND (reference sequence). V shed 10 bases and J shed 3 bases, with 18 bases lying between them. CDR3 nucleotides: TGTGCCACCCAAACCCGGGACTTCTACACCGGGGAGCTGTTTTTT. This codes for CATQTRDFYTGELFF.

This clonotype was picked up a small number of times. This chain uses TRBV6-5 with TRBJ1-4; D is possibly TRBD1 (6 bases). V was shortened by 0 bases and J by 5 bases, with 7 bases between the two germline ends. Germline CDR1 and CDR2: MNHEY and SVGAGI. The CDR3 sequence is 14 residues long. The CDR3 bases are TGTGCCAGCAGTTACTCCGGACAGAATGAAAAACTGTTTTTT. It encodes CASSYSGQNEKLFF.

This clonotype occurred many times. The CDR3 here is CASSLTVGYEQYF. The CDR3, as DNA: TGCGCCAGCAGCTTGACAGTGGGGTACGAGCAGTACTTC. V usage is TRBV5-1 and J usage is TRBJ2-7; D not certain. The CDR3 is made up of 13 amino acids. CDR1 is SGHRS and CDR2 is YFSETQ in the germline V gene. V lost 1 base and J lost 4, with 9 bases in between.

The rearrangement links TRBV6-4 to TRBJ1-3; 8 bases line up with TRBD1. The V gene end was trimmed by 5 bases and the J gene end by 4 bases; junction bases not matched to a gene: 7. There are 15 residues in the CDR3. Germline V gives CDR1 MRHNA, CDR2 SNTAGT. The CDR3 sequence: CASSRTGLGGNTIYF. As DNA, the CDR3 is TGTGCCAGCAGTCGGACAGGGCTCGGCGGAAACACCATATATTTT.

There are many counts of this clonotype. CDR3 sequence: CASSPGTYDGEQYF. CDR3 bases: TGTGCCAGCAGCCCCGGGACCTACGACGGCGAGCAGTACTTC. The chain combines TRBV7-9 with TRBJ2-7; D may be TRBD1 or TRBD2 (5 bases each). This CDR3 is built from 14 residues. Germline loops: CDR1 SEHNR, CDR2 FQNEAQ (reference sequence). Trimming cost V 5 bases and J 6 bases, with 17 bases left between them.

The chain employs TRBV18 and TRBJ2-2; 8 positions agree with TRBD2. After removal of 6 bases from V and 0 bases from J, the junction contained 6 bases not matched to a gene. Germline V CDR1 and CDR2: KGHSH, LQKENI. This CDR3 is 16 amino acids long. The CDR3 loop is CASSPLAGPNTGELFF. DNA for the CDR3: TGTGCCAGCTCGCCTCTAGCGGGCCCGAACACCGGGGAGCTGTTTTTT.

About this clonotype: A much larger clone lies one base from this, so it may be a read error. The CDR3 protein is CASSEETVSHEQYF. CDR3 in DNA: TGTGCCAGCAGTGAAGAGACGGTCTCCCACGAGCAGTACTTC. The V and J genes are TRBV2 and TRBJ2-7; the D is unclear. This CDR3 is 14 amino acids long. Germline V gene data show CDR1 as SNHLY and CDR2 as FYNNEI. The whole variable domain, remainder taken from reference TRBV2 and TRBJ2-7, is EPEVTQTPSHQVTQMGQEVILRCVPISNHLYFYWYRQILGQKVEFLVSFYNNEISEKSEIFDDQFSVERPDGSNFTLKIRSTKLEDSAMYFCASSEETVSHEQYFGPGTRLTVT.

This chain uses TRBV19 with TRBJ1-2, with TRBD1 identical over 8 bases. The ends lost 5 bases at V and 1 base at J; junction bases unmatched: 6. This CDR3 is built from 15 residues. Germline lookup yields CDR1 LNHDA and CDR2 SQIVND (reference sequence). CDR3 residues: CASSLTGGNNYGYTF. DNA for the CDR3: TGTGCCAGTAGTCTAACAGGGGGAAATAACTATGGCTACACCTTC.

The genes are TRBV13 and TRBJ1-1; no firm D call. Trimming took off 3 bases at V and 6 bases at J, with 11 bases between the two ends. Per germline, CDR1 PRHDT and CDR2 FYEKMQ (reference sequence). CDR3 length equals 13 residues. DNA of the CDR3: TGTGCCAGCAGCTTTCTAGGTTCGGCTGAAGCTTTCTTT. Amino acids: CASSFLGSAEAFF.

Of note for this clonotype: It may be a read error: a sequence one base away is much more abundant. Given the absence of the conserved phenylalanine or tryptophan at the CDR3 end, a read error is likely. The CDR3 spells CSARDRYNYGYTL. DNA for the CDR3: TGCAGTGCTCGGGACAGATACAACTATGGCTACACCCTC. V usage is TRBV20-1 and J usage is TRBJ1-2; 7 nucleotides match TRBD1. V trimming: 5 bases; J trimming: 2 bases; junction bases outside the gene matches: 5. Germline CDR1 reads DFQATT; CDR2 reads SNEGSKA (reference sequence). This CDR3 region has 13 residues.

This clonotype was recorded many times. The V and J genes are TRBV7-2 and TRBJ1-1; 11 bases fit TRBD1. The germline gives CDR1 SGHTA, CDR2 FQGNSA. This CDR3 has 13 amino acids. J lost 10 bases, V lost 5 bases, and 6 bases had no gene match. In DNA, the CDR3 is TGTGCCAGCAGCGCCCGGGACAGGGGGTCAGCTTTCTTT. Encoded protein: CASSARDRGSAFF.

Notes on this clonotype: A much larger clone differs by one base, so this may be a read error. This sequence joins TRBV6-1 and TRBJ1-5; tentative D call: TRBD1 (5 bases). Trimming shortened V by 2 bases and J by 5 bases, and 7 bases separated the two germline ends. The CDR3 runs to 13 residues. Per germline, CDR1 MNHNS and CDR2 SASEGT. The chain's CDR3 is CASSEQGHQPQHF. In DNA form, the CDR3 reads TGTGCCAGCAGTGAACAGGGCCATCAGCCCCAGCATTTT.

This clonotype has just a few counts. J is TRBJ1-2 and V is TRBV20-1; D is unresolved. The V end was cut by 0 bases, the J end by 4 bases, with 6 bases between. The CDR3 contains 12 residues. Germline loops: CDR1 DFQATT, CDR2 SNEGSKA (reference sequence). CDR3 in amino acids: CSARDRFYGYTF. In DNA form, the CDR3 reads TGCAGTGCTAGAGACCGGTTCTATGGCTACACCTTC.

The chain joins TRBV11-2 to TRBJ1-2; D gene ambiguous. The CDR3 spans 14 residues. Trimming stripped 1 base from V and 7 bases from J, with 13 bases between. In germline, CDR1 is SGHAT, CDR2 FQNNGV. Here the CDR3 reads CASSLGDRLSGYTF. In DNA, the CDR3 is TGTGCCAGCAGCTTAGGTGACCGCCTTTCTGGCTACACCTTC. Full variable domain (missing parts from reference TRBV11-2 and TRBJ1-2): EAGVAQSPRYKIIEKRQSVAFWCNPISGHATLYWYQQILGQGPKLLIQFQNNGVVDDSQLPKDRFSAERLKGVDSTLKIQPAKLEDSAVYLCASSLGDRLSGYTFGSGTRLTVV.

The table lists this clonotype with many counts. This chain uses TRBV9 with TRBJ2-5; TRBD2 agrees at 9 bases. The CDR3 runs 17 residues. V gave up 2 bases and J gave up 2 bases; unmatched junction bases: 10. From germline, CDR1 is SGDLS and CDR2 YYNGEE. The CDR3 loop is CASSVQARGGGQETQYF. The CDR3 DNA reads as TGTGCCAGCAGCGTTCAAGCACGCGGGGGGGGGCAAGAGACCCAGTACTTC.

The chain couples TRBV2 to TRBJ1-2; the match to TRBD1 covers 10 bases. The trim removed 5 bases at V and 6 bases at J, leaving 12 bases unmatched. Germline CDR1 reads SNHLY; CDR2 reads FYNNEI. CDR3 length equals 16 residues. In nucleotides, the CDR3 is TGTGCCAGCAGTCCTCCCGGGACAGGGGCACCCAATGGCTACACCTTC. This gives the protein CASSPPGTGAPNGYTF.

This clonotype was seen a handful of times. The V call is TRBV19, the J call TRBJ1-2; the D is unclear. The CDR3 is 12 residues long. Trimming took 1 base from V and 5 from J, leaving 5 bases between them. Germline CDR1 is LNHDA and CDR2 is SQIVND (reference sequence). The CDR3 DNA reads TGTGCCAGTAGTATAGCAGAGTATGGCTACACCTTC. Translated, it gives CASSIAEYGYTF.

This clonotype occurred once. Since a much larger clone is just one base distant, this may be a read error. The chain uses TRBV4-1 and TRBJ2-7; no clear D gene. The CDR3 contains 15 residues. The germline V gene has CDR1 MGHRA and CDR2 YSYEKL. V lost 2 bases to trimming and J lost 2 bases, with 13 bases between them. CDR3 nucleotides: TGCGCCAGCAGCCAAACGCAGCTCCTTACCTACGAGCAGTACTTC. It yields the protein CASSQTQLLTYEQYF.

At least ten counts were recorded for this clonotype. The chain links TRBV27 to TRBJ1-1; D remains ambiguous. In germline, CDR1 is MNHEY, CDR2 SMNVEV (reference sequence). CDR3 size: 12 residues. Between the trimmed V and J ends, which lost 8 bases and 4 bases, there was a span of 11 bases. CDR3 in DNA: TGTGCCAGCGACCGTGGGAGCACTGAAGCTTTCTTT. It encodes CASDRGSTEAFF.

On this clonotype: This may come from a read error, since a much larger clone is one base off. Likely a read error: the CDR3 ends without its conserved phenylalanine or tryptophan. The chain combines TRBV7-8 with TRBJ2-7; no definite D call. The V end was cut by 6 bases, the J end by 5 bases, with 14 bases between. The V gene's germline CDR1 is SGHVS and CDR2 FQNEAQ. This CDR3 has 13 residues. The chain's CDR3 is CASSIGLFDEQYS. The CDR3 DNA reads as TGTGCCAGCAGTATCGGGCTATTTGACGAGCAGTACTCC.

V and J are TRBV6-1 and TRBJ1-5; 9 nucleotides agree with TRBD1. The CDR3 is made up of 15 amino acids. Germline V CDR1 and CDR2: MNHNS, SASEGT. Losses at the gene ends were 5 bases for V and 4 bases for J; bases not matched to a gene: 6. The CDR3 DNA follows: TGTGCCAGCAGTACACGGGACAGGGCAAATCAGCCCCAGCATTTT. Its translation is CASSTRDRANQPQHF.

This clonotype was found many times. One end of the junction varies from germline; a read error may be responsible. The chain joins TRBV5-1 to TRBJ1-5; D unresolved. CDR1 SGHRS and CDR2 YFSETQ come from the germline V gene. This CDR3 contains 13 residues. The DNA for the CDR3 is TGTGCCAGCAGTTTAACGGGCAATCAGCCCCAGCATTTT. It is translated as CASSLTGNQPQHF.

This clonotype was observed a handful of times. The rearrangement uses TRBV3-1 and TRBJ2-4, with D maybe TRBD2 (5 bases). This CDR3 contains 14 residues. Germline V gene data show CDR1 as LGHDT and CDR2 as YNNKEL (reference sequence). V was shortened by 2 bases and J by 5 bases, with 10 bases between the two germline ends. As DNA, the CDR3 is TGTGCCAGCAGCCAAAAAGCGGTCCAAAACATTCAGTACTTC. Its translation: CASSQKAVQNIQYF.

This clonotype was recorded at least ten times. One junction end does not reproduce the germline sequence, and a read error may be involved. The rearrangement joins TRBV7-8 to TRBJ1-1; D possibly corresponds to TRBD1 (5 bases). In germline, CDR1 is SGHVS, CDR2 FQNEAQ. This CDR3 comprises 13 residues. This CDR3 reads CASSLEGDTEAFF. CDR3 sequence (DNA): TGTGCCAGCAGTTTAGAAGGGGACACTGAAGCTTTCTTT. The full variable domain, completed using reference TRBV7-8 and TRBJ1-1, is GAGVSQSPRYKVAKRGQDVALRCDPISGHVSLFWYQQALGQGPEFLTYFQNEAQLDKSGLPSDRFFAERPEGSVSTLKIQRTQQEDSAVYLCASSLEGDTEAFFGQGTRLTVV.

This clonotype was seen repeatedly, ten times or more. The chain recombines TRBV27 with TRBJ1-6, with 9 bases fitting TRBD1. Trimming removed 6 bases from V and 3 bases from J; junction bases left unmatched: 6. The CDR3 extends over 16 amino acids. Per the germline V gene, CDR1 is MNHEY and CDR2 is SMNVEV (reference sequence). CDR3 protein: CASRPGTGFYNSPLHF. CDR3 nucleotide sequence: TGTGCCAGCAGGCCCGGGACAGGGTTCTATAATTCACCCCTCCACTTT.